Listed below are T cell receptor beta chains from one sample, sequenced in a study of blood T cell repertoires in COVID-19. Clones were read by immunoSEQ multiplex PCR, and TCRdb kept only the in-frame ones, dropping some. The repertoire holds more than 120,000 clones, with 75% to 90% as singletons. Sequencing was performed on peripheral blood. Every receptor here comes from a human donor in a cohort sampled during active COVID-19. The CDR3 runs from the conserved cysteine through the conserved F or W. A D gene is named only where the DNA matches it firmly.

V,J,D,CDR3
TRBV7-8,TRBJ1-6,-,CASSFGLYNSPLHF
TRBV27,TRBJ1-1,-,CASRPGRNTEAFF
TRBV30,TRBJ1-2,TRBD1,CAWEGARQGLYYGYTF
TRBV14,TRBJ2-1,TRBD2,CASSQERGTYNEQFF
TRBV4-1,TRBJ1-5,-,CASSQVILNQPQHF
TRBV2,TRBJ1-3,-,CASSVGQPPSGNTIYF
TRBV5-1,TRBJ2-3,TRBD2,CASSLPGLADADTQYF
TRBV27,TRBJ1-1,TRBD1,CASSVRGLGTEAFF
TRBV3-1/TRBV3-2,TRBJ1-5,-,CASSQDWRGSNQPQHF
TRBV6-1,TRBJ2-5,-,CASSDRGGWETQYF
TRBV24-1,TRBJ2-1,TRBD1,CATSDRQGDYNEQFF
TRBV6-1,TRBJ1-5,TRBD1,CASSETQDRDQPQHF
TRBV27,TRBJ1-3,-,CASSETGVGGNTIYF
TRBV7-9,TRBJ2-7,-,CASSSGMVRSYEQYF
TRBV5-4,TRBJ2-3,TRBD2,CASSSGDTGTSVATQYF
TRBV27,TRBJ2-7,-,CASSLSVNRGATKAYEQYF
TRBV2,TRBJ1-1,-,CATVKQGNTEAFF
TRBV5-1,TRBJ1-5,-,CASSLLGDNQPQHF
TRBV2,TRBJ2-7,TRBD1,CASSWDRSSYEQYF
TRBV3-1/TRBV3-2,TRBJ2-1,-,CASSQGQQGPNEQFF
TRBV11-3,TRBJ2-1,-,CASSDPEFDNEQFF
TRBV18,TRBJ2-5,TRBD1,CASSPPGQTETQYF
TRBV3-1/TRBV3-2,TRBJ2-2,TRBD1,CASSQLGQGNTGELFF
TRBV19,TRBJ1-1,-,CASSIVQNTEAFF
TRBV2,TRBJ1-3,-,CASAGGAYSGNTIYF
TRBV29-1,TRBJ2-1,-,CSVEPTRAVYNEQFF
TRBV29-1,TRBJ2-3,TRBD2,CSVALAGLADTQYF
TRBV20-1,TRBJ2-3,TRBD2,CSASQAGGEDTQYF
TRBV30,TRBJ1-2,-,CAWTWGGLYNYGYTF
TRBV5-1,TRBJ1-3,TRBD1,CASSLVDRGLGNTIYF
TRBV5-1,TRBJ2-3,-,CASSLISTDTQYF
TRBV6-1,TRBJ2-2,TRBD2,CASSEGKWRTSTTGELFF
TRBV9,TRBJ1-5,-,CASSVDSTPDQPQHF
TRBV19,TRBJ2-3,TRBD2,CASSKISQPAGGADTQYF
TRBV9,TRBJ2-5,TRBD2,CASSVLAGEQQETQYF
TRBV4-1,TRBJ2-1,-,CASSQVPGLEQFF
TRBV29-1,TRBJ2-3,TRBD2,CSAAGSGGGTDTQYF
TRBV29-1,TRBJ2-5,-,CSVEKDSSKTQYF
TRBV20-1,TRBJ2-1,TRBD1,CSASQGDEQFF